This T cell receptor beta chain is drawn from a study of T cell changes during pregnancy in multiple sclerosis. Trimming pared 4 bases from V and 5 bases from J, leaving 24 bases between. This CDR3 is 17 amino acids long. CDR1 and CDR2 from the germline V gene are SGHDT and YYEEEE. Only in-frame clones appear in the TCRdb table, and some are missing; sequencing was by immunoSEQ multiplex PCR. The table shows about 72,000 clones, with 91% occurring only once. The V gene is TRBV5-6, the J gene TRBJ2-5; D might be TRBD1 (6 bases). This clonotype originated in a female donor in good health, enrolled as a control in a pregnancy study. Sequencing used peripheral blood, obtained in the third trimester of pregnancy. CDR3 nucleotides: TGTGCCAGCAGCCCCACTTGGACAGTACGGTGGTGGGAGACCCAGTACTTC. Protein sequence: CASSPTWTVRWWETQYF.